This T cell receptor (beta chain) was obtained from a study of blood T cell repertoires in COVID-19. Clones were read by immunoSEQ multiplex PCR, and TCRdb kept only the in-frame ones, dropping some. This table holds 70,000 to 85,000 clones, almost 85% found once. The CDR3 length is 18 residues. J was trimmed by 8 bases and V by 4 bases; bases with no gene match: 17. CDR1 is SGHDT, CDR2 YYEEEE, per germline. The sample comprised peripheral blood. The chain carries TRBV5-6 and TRBJ1-6; 8 nucleotides match TRBD1. The TCR originated in a man at least 80 years old with acute or convalescent COVID-19. CDR3 residues: CASSRPPSGGNQDSPLHF. The CDR3 nucleotides are TGTGCCAGCAGCCGACCTCCCTCAGGGGGCAACCAAGATTCACCCCTCCACTTT.